The rows below give T cell receptor beta chains drawn from one sample of a study of early T cells in non-severe SARS-CoV-2 infection. TCRdb independently ran MiXCR on the 5' RACE reads; one entry per CDR3 protein. The table includes approximately 70,000 distinct CDR3 sequences, under 15% detected once. Sequenced material: whole blood, taken at baseline. The receptors originated from an adult who was a healthcare worker with PCR-confirmed SARS-CoV-2 infection or an uninfected control (not recorded which). CDR3s include the opening cysteine and the closing phenylalanine or tryptophan. Each record gives: clone size, V gene, D gene, J gene, CDR3 protein, CDR3 DNA. A D gene is named only where the DNA matches it firmly. Clone size appears in some rows only: once, few, many, or a class for an expanded clone.

>few|TRBV11-2|NA|TRBJ2-1
CASSLDGGHNEQFF
TGTGCCAGCAGCTTAGACGGCGGCCACAATGAGCAGTTCTTC
>many|TRBV7-6|NA|TRBJ1-6
CASSPVQGGNSPLHF
TGTGCCAGCAGCCCCGTTCAGGGAGGCAATTCACCCCTCCACTTT
>once|TRBV25-1|TRBD2|TRBJ2-1
CASSGGGGHPEQFF
TGTGCCAGCAGTGGCGGGGGAGGACACCCAGAGCAGTTCTTC
>few|TRBV6-5|NA|TRBJ1-2
CASSPPGAGGYTF
TGTGCCAGCAGCCCGCCAGGGGCAGGGGGCTACACCTTC
>NA|TRBV12-3/TRBV12-4|NA|TRBJ1-2
CASSGRGTALF
TGTGCCAGCAGTGGACGGGGGACGGCACTCTTC
>many|TRBV6-1|TRBD1|TRBJ1-2
CASSDRDRGRGYTF
TGTGCCAGCAGTGACAGAGACAGGGGGCGAGGCTACACCTTC
>NA|TRBV4-3|NA|TRBJ1-4
CASSQDSGDGEKLFF
TGCGCCAGCAGCCAAGATTCAGGGGATGGTGAAAAACTGTTTTTT
>many|TRBV7-2|TRBD1|TRBJ2-1
CASRTDRGGEQFF
TGTGCCAGCAGAACTGACAGGGGCGGGGAGCAGTTCTTC
>few|TRBV6-2/TRBV6-3|NA|TRBJ1-3
CASSYHGQLSSGNTIYF
TGTGCCAGCAGTTACCACGGACAGCTGAGCTCTGGAAACACCATATATTTT
>NA|TRBV7-9|TRBD2|TRBJ2-5
CASRTSGGARQETQYF
TGTGCCAGCAGGACCTCCGGGGGGGCCCGCCAAGAGACCCAGTACTTC